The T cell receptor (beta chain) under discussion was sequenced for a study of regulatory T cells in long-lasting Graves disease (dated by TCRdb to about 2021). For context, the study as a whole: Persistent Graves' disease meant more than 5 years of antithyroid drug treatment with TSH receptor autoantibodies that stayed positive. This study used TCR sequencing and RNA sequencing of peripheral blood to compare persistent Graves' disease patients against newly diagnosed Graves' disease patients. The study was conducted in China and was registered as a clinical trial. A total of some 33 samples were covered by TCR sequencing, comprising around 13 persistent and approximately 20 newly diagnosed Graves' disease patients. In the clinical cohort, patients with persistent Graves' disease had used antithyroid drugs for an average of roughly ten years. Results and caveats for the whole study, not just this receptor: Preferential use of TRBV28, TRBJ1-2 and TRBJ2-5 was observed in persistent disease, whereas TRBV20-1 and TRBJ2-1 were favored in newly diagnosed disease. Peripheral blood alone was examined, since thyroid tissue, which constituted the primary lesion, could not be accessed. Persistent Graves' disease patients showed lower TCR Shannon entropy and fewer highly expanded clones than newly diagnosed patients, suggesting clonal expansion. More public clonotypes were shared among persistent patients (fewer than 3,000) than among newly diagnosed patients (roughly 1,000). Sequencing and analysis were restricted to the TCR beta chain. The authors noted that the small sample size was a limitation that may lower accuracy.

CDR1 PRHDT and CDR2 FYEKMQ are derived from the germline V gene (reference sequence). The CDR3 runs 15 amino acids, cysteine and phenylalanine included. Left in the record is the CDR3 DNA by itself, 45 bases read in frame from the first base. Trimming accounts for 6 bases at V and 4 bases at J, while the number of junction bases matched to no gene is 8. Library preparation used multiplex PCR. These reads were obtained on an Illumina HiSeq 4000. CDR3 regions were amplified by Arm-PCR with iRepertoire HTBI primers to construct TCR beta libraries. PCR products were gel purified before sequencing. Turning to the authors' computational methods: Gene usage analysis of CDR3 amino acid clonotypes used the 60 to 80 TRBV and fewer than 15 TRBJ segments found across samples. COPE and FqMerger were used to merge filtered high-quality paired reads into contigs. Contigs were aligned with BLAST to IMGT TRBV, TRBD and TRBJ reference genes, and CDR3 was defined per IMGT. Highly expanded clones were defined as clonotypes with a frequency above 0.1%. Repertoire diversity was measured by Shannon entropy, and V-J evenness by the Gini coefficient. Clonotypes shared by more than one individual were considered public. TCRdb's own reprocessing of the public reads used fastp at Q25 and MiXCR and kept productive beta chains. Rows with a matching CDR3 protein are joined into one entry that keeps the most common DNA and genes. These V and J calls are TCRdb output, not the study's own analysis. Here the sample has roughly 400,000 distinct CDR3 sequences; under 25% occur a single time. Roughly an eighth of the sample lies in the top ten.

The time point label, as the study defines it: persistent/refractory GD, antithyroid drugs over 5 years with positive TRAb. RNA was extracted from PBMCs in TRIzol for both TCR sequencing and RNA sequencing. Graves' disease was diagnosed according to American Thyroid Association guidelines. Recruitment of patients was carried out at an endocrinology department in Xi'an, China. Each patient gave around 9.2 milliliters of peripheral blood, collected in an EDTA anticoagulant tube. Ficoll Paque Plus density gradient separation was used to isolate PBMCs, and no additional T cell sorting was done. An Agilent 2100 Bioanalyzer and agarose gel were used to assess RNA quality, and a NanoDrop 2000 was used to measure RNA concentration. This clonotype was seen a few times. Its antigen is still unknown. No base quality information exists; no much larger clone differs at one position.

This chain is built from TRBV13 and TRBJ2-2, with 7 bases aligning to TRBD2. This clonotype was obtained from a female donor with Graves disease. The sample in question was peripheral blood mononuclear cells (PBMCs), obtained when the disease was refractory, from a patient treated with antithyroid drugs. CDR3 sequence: CASRSWEGLTGELFF. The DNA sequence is TGTGCCAGCAGAAGTTGGGAGGGGCTCACCGGGGAGCTGTTTTTT.